This T cell receptor (beta chain) was retrieved from a study of molecular identifiers for immune sequencing clone quantification. This clonotype was recorded at least ten times. Germline CDR1 reads MDHEN; CDR2 reads SYDVKM. The junction had 8 bases not matched to a gene; V was cut back by 6 bases and J by 2 bases. The CDR3 extends over 16 amino acids. TCRdb reprocessed the PCR reads with MiXCR, giving one entry per CDR3 protein. The table lists about 640,000 distinct CDR3 sequences, roughly 21% of them singletons, with 0.85% in the top ten. The TCR comes from a human donor in good health. Some libraries in this study had Jurkat cell RNA spiked in. The rearrangement joins TRBV28 to TRBJ2-5, with TRBD1 identical over 11 bases. The sequenced sample was naive CD8+ T cells from blood, with Jurkat cell RNA spiked in. Subset here: FACS-sorted CD8+CD4-CCR7+CD45RA+ naive T cells. CDR3 nucleotide sequence: TGTGCCAGCAGCCTACTGGACAGGGGGCCTCAAGAGACCCAGTACTTC. This codes for CASSLLDRGPQETQYF.